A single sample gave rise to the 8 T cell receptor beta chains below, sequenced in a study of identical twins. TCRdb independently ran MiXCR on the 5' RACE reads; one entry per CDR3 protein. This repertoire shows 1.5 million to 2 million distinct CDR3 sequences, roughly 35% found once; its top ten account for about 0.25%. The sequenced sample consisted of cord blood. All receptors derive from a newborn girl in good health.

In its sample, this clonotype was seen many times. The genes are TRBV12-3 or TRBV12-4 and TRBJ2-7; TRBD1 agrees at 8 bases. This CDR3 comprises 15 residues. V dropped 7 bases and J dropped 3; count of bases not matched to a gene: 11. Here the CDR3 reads CASTDGPGGIYEQYF. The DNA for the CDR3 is TGTGCCAGCACCGACGGACCAGGGGGCATCTACGAGCAGTACTTC.

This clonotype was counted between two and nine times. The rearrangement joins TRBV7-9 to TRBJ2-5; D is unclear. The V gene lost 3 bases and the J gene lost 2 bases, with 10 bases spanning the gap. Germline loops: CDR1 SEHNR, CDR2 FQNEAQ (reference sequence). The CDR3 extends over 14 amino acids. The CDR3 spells CASSFHSQQETQYF. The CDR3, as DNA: TGTGCCAGCAGCTTTCACAGCCAACAAGAGACCCAGTACTTC.

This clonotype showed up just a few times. This CDR3 is CASVGRGAYEQYF. The CDR3 DNA is TGTGCCAGCGTTGGCAGGGGGGCCTACGAGCAGTACTTC. The chain links TRBV6-1 to TRBJ2-7; TRBD1 might be the D (7 bases). V lost 8 bases, J lost 2 bases, and 13 bases lay in between. The CDR3 consists of 13 residues. Germline CDR1 MNHNS, CDR2 SASEGT.

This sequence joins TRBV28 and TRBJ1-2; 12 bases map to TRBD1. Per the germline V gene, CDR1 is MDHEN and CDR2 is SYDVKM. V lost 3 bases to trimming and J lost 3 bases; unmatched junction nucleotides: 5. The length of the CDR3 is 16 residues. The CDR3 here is CASSFGDRGQHYGYTF. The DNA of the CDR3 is TGTGCCAGCAGTTTCGGGGACAGGGGGCAGCACTATGGCTACACCTTC.

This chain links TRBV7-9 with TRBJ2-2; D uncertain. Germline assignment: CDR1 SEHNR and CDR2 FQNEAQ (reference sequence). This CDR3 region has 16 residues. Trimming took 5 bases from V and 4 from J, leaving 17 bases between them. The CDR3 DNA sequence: TGTGCCAGCAGCCCCCCAGAGAGGAGTTCCACCGGGGAGCTGTTTTTT. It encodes CASSPPERSSTGELFF.

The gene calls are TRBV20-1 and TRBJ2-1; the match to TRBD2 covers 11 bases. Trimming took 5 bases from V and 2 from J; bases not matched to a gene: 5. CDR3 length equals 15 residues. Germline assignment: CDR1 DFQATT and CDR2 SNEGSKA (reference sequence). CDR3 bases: TGCAGTGCTGCGGGACTAGCGGTCACCTACAATGAGCAGTTCTTC. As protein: CSAAGLAVTYNEQFF.

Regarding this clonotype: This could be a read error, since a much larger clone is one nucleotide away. The CDR3, as DNA: TGCGCCAGCAGCTTGGCCGGACTAGCGGGAGTCTTAGATACGCGGTATTTT. This translates into CASSLAGLAGVLDTRYF. The J gene is TRBJ2-3, the V gene TRBV5-1; 13 bases align to TRBD2. Germline V CDR1 and CDR2: SGHRS, YFSETQ. The CDR3 extends over 17 amino acids.

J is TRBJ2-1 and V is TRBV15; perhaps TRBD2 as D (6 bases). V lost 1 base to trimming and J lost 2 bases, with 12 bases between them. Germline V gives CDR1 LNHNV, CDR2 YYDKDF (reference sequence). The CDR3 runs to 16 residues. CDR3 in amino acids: CATSRAGVRTYNEQFF. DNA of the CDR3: TGTGCCACCAGCAGAGCGGGGGTCAGGACCTACAATGAGCAGTTCTTC.